These 17 T cell receptor beta chains came from one sample sequenced in a study of blood T cell repertoires in COVID-19. Libraries were prepared by immunoSEQ multiplex PCR; TCRdb keeps only in-frame clonotypes and omits some of them. The sample includes 250,000 to 350,000 clones, more than 75% of them seen just once. The sample was PBMCs or T cells enriched from blood (not recorded which). The receptors here all came from a woman aged 18-29 years who had recovered from COVID-19.

V and J are TRBV18 and TRBJ2-1; D is ambiguous. The CDR3 spans 13 residues. The V gene's germline CDR1 is KGHSH and CDR2 LQKENI. V gave up 4 bases and J gave up 4 bases, with 8 bases separating them. CDR3 bases: TGTGCCAGCTCACAGCCCGCATACAATGAGCAGTTCTTC. This translates into CASSQPAYNEQFF.

The chain carries TRBV25-1 and TRBJ2-7; possible D gene TRBD2, 6 bases. The CDR3 runs 15 residues. In germline, CDR1 is MGHDK, CDR2 SYGVNS. Trimming took 5 bases from V and 1 from J, leaving 15 bases between them. The CDR3, as DNA: TGTGCCAGCAGTTCTCGGAGGGGATTGTCCTACGAGCAGTACTTC. Translating gives CASSSRRGLSYEQYF.

The V and J genes are TRBV6-5 and TRBJ2-5; TRBD1 matches at 8 bases. The CDR3 extends over 15 amino acids. CDR1 and CDR2 from the germline V gene are MNHEY and SVGAGI. The V gene end was trimmed by 7 bases and the J gene end by 6 bases; junction bases not matched to a gene: 13. DNA of the CDR3: TGTGCCAGCACTGGAGATTCCAGGGGGCGAAAGACCCAGTACTTC. Its protein product is CASTGDSRGRKTQYF.

The V and J genes are TRBV28 and TRBJ1-1; D is unclear. This CDR3 is 13 amino acids long. V dropped 4 bases and J dropped 7 bases, with 13 bases sitting between them. Germline V gene sequence: CDR1 MDHEN, CDR2 SYDVKM. CDR3 residues: CASSSVPGSEAFF. In DNA form, the CDR3 reads TGTGCCAGCAGTTCAGTCCCGGGGAGTGAAGCTTTCTTT.

The chain employs TRBV27 and TRBJ2-7; a weak D match, TRBD2 (6 bases). Trimming took 5 bases from V and 2 from J, leaving 25 bases between them. CDR3 length: 18 amino acids. Germline V CDR1 and CDR2: MNHEY, SMNVEV (reference sequence). The CDR3 here is CASSRIYLPEGQTYEQYF. CDR3 nucleotides: TGTGCCAGCAGTAGAATATACCTGCCGGAGGGCCAGACCTACGAGCAGTACTTC.

The CDR3 nucleotides are TGCAGCGTGGGGGACAGATACTCTGGAAACACCATATATTTT. Translation: CSVGDRYSGNTIYF. The chain has TRBV29-1 and TRBJ1-3; TRBD1 matches 7 bases. V was clipped by 6 bases and J by 0 bases; unmatched bases: 5. The CDR3 consists of 14 residues. Germline V gene data show CDR1 as SQVTM and CDR2 as ANQGSEA.

This chain links TRBV30 with TRBJ1-5; 8 bases fit TRBD1. CDR1 GTSNPN and CDR2 SVGIG come from the germline V gene (reference sequence). This CDR3 has 15 amino acids. V was clipped by 1 base and J by 3 bases; unmatched bases: 5. CDR3 DNA: TGTGCCTGGAGTGGGACAGGGCGGACCAATCAGCCCCAGCATTTT. This translates into CAWSGTGRTNQPQHF.

The chain has TRBV6-5 and TRBJ1-6; 8 nucleotides match TRBD1. This CDR3 contains 14 residues. V was pared by 6 bases and J by 7 bases, with 5 bases of the junction left unmatched. Looked up from germline, CDR1 is MNHEY and CDR2 is SVGAGI. The CDR3 nucleotides are TGTGCCAGCAGCAGGGGGCCAGGAAATTCACCCCTCCACTTT. Protein sequence: CASSRGPGNSPLHF.

This rearrangement joins TRBV19 to TRBJ2-7; unclear D gene. This CDR3 region has 16 residues. Trimming shortened V by 5 bases and J by 3 bases, and 20 bases separated the two germline ends. Germline-derived CDR1 and CDR2 are LNHDA and SQIVND (reference sequence). CDR3 DNA: TGTGCCAGTAGTGCCTCTTCAGACCCCCGAGGCTACGAGCAGTACTTC. It specifies CASSASSDPRGYEQYF.

The chain carries TRBV5-5 and TRBJ1-1, with 7 bases fitting TRBD1. The J segment lost 4 bases and the V segment lost 3 bases, leaving 3 bases of the junction unmatched. The germline V gene has CDR1 SGHKS and CDR2 YYEKEE (reference sequence). This CDR3 has 13 amino acids. The DNA of the CDR3 is TGTGCCAGCAGCTCGGCAGGGGGCACTGAAGCTTTCTTT. It is translated as CASSSAGGTEAFF. The complete variable domain, with remaining parts taken from reference TRBV5-5 and TRBJ1-1, reads DAGVTQSPTHLIKTRGQQVTLRCSPISGHKSVSWYQQVLGQGPQFIFQYYEKEERGRGNFPDRFSARQFPNYSSELNVNALLLGDSALYLCASSSAGGTEAFFGQGTRLTVV.

V gene TRBV18 combines with J gene TRBJ1-1, with TRBD1 identical over 8 bases. The ends lost 2 bases at V and 1 base at J; junction bases unmatched: 3. Germline CDR1 is KGHSH and CDR2 is LQKENI. The CDR3 loop spans 15 amino acids. The CDR3 spells CASSPTGQGNTEAFF. The CDR3 nucleotides read TGTGCCAGCTCACCAACAGGACAGGGGAACACTGAAGCTTTCTTT. The whole variable domain, remainder taken from reference TRBV18 and TRBJ1-1, is NAGVMQNPRHLVRRRGQEARLRCSPMKGHSHVYWYRQLPEEGLKFMVYLQKENIIDESGMPKERFSAEFPKEGPSILRIQQVVRGDSAAYFCASSPTGQGNTEAFFGQGTRLTVV.

The J gene is TRBJ1-1, the V gene TRBV6-5, with D possibly matching TRBD1 (5 bases). The CDR3 extends over 13 amino acids. Trimming took 11 bases from V and 5 from J, leaving 18 bases between them. From germline, CDR1 is MNHEY and CDR2 SVGAGI. DNA for the CDR3: TGTGCCGCGGAGGGGCAGGGAGGGACTGAAGCTTTCTTT. It is translated as CAAEGQGGTEAFF.

J is TRBJ2-5 and V is TRBV6-5; 12 bases are shared with TRBD1. Germline V gene lookup returns CDR1 MNHEY and CDR2 SVGAGI. The CDR3 is 15 amino acids. J was trimmed by 4 bases and V by 4 bases; bases with no gene match: 4. The CDR3 region is CASSWGTGGGETQYF. DNA of the CDR3: TGTGCCAGCAGTTGGGGGACAGGGGGCGGAGAGACCCAGTACTTC.

This clone was picked up one time. J is TRBJ2-2 and V is TRBV24-1; TRBD1 aligns across 7 bases. The V segment lost 1 base and the J segment 5 bases; nucleotides outside the gene matches: 3. This CDR3 has 15 amino acids. Germline V gives CDR1 KGHDR, CDR2 SFDVKD. The CDR3 loop is CATSDLNRGTGELFF. CDR3 nucleotide sequence: TGTGCCACCAGTGATTTAAACAGGGGAACCGGGGAGCTGTTTTTT.

This chain links TRBV5-5 with TRBJ2-2; D is possibly TRBD1 (6 bases). The V gene lost 1 base and the J gene lost 0 bases, with 13 bases spanning the gap. The germline CDR1 and CDR2 sequences are SGHKS and YYEKEE (reference sequence). The CDR3 is 17 amino acids. CDR3 in DNA: TGTGCCAGCAGCTTGCAGGGGCTAAACACGAACACCGGGGAGCTGTTTTTT. Its translation: CASSLQGLNTNTGELFF.

The chain has TRBV9 and TRBJ1-2; no reliable D call. Per the germline V gene, CDR1 is SGDLS and CDR2 is YYNGEE. Trimming took 0 bases from V and 8 from J, leaving 14 bases between them. The CDR3 runs to 14 residues. The CDR3 here is CASSVDQDWLGYTF. The CDR3 DNA reads as TGTGCCAGCAGCGTAGATCAGGACTGGCTCGGCTACACCTTC.

This sequence joins TRBV5-1 and TRBJ1-6; 9 bases fit TRBD1. After removal of 2 bases from V and 11 bases from J, the junction contained 11 bases not matched to a gene. This CDR3 contains 16 residues. CDR1 and CDR2 from the germline V gene are SGHRS and YFSETQ. In DNA, the CDR3 is TGCGCCAGCAGCTTTGGACAGGGGTCCTCCGGTACACCCCTCCACTTT. This translates into CASSFGQGSSGTPLHF.